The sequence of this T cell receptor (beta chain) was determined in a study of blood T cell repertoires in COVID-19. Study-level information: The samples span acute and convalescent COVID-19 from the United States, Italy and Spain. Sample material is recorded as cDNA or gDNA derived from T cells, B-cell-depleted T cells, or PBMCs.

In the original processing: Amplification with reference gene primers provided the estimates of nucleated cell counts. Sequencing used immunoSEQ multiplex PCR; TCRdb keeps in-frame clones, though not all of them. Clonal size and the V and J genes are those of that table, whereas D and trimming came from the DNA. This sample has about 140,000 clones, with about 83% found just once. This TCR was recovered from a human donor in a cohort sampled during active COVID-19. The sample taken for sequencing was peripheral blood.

The CDR3 loop reads CASSRGQGAYNEQFF. Written as DNA, the CDR3 is TGTGCCAGCAGCCGCGGCCAGGGGGCCTACAATGAGCAGTTCTTC. The chain is built from TRBV7-3 and TRBJ2-1; 7 positions agree with TRBD1. In germline, CDR1 is SGHTA, CDR2 FQGTGA. Trimming at V came to 5 bases and at J to 2 bases, leaving 6 bases not matched to a gene. The CDR3 has 15 residues.